This T cell receptor (beta chain) comes out of a study of cytomegalovirus exposure and HLA in healthy donors. Germline V gives CDR1 SGHRS, CDR2 YFSETQ. Trimming removed 0 bases from V and 6 bases from J, with 15 bases in between. The CDR3 spans 15 residues. Sequenced by immunoSEQ multiplex PCR; TCRdb stores in-frame clones only, minus some. The sample yields approximately 120,000 clones, about nine tenths seen once. The specimen was PBMCs. The clonotype comes from a woman aged 18-29 years in good health and CMV-seronegative. The chain links TRBV5-1 to TRBJ1-2, with a possible D match to TRBD1 (5 bases). CDR3 DNA sequence: TGCGCCAGCAGCTTGGGGGCTTCCAGGGCCGATGGCTACACCTTC. Protein sequence: CASSLGASRADGYTF.